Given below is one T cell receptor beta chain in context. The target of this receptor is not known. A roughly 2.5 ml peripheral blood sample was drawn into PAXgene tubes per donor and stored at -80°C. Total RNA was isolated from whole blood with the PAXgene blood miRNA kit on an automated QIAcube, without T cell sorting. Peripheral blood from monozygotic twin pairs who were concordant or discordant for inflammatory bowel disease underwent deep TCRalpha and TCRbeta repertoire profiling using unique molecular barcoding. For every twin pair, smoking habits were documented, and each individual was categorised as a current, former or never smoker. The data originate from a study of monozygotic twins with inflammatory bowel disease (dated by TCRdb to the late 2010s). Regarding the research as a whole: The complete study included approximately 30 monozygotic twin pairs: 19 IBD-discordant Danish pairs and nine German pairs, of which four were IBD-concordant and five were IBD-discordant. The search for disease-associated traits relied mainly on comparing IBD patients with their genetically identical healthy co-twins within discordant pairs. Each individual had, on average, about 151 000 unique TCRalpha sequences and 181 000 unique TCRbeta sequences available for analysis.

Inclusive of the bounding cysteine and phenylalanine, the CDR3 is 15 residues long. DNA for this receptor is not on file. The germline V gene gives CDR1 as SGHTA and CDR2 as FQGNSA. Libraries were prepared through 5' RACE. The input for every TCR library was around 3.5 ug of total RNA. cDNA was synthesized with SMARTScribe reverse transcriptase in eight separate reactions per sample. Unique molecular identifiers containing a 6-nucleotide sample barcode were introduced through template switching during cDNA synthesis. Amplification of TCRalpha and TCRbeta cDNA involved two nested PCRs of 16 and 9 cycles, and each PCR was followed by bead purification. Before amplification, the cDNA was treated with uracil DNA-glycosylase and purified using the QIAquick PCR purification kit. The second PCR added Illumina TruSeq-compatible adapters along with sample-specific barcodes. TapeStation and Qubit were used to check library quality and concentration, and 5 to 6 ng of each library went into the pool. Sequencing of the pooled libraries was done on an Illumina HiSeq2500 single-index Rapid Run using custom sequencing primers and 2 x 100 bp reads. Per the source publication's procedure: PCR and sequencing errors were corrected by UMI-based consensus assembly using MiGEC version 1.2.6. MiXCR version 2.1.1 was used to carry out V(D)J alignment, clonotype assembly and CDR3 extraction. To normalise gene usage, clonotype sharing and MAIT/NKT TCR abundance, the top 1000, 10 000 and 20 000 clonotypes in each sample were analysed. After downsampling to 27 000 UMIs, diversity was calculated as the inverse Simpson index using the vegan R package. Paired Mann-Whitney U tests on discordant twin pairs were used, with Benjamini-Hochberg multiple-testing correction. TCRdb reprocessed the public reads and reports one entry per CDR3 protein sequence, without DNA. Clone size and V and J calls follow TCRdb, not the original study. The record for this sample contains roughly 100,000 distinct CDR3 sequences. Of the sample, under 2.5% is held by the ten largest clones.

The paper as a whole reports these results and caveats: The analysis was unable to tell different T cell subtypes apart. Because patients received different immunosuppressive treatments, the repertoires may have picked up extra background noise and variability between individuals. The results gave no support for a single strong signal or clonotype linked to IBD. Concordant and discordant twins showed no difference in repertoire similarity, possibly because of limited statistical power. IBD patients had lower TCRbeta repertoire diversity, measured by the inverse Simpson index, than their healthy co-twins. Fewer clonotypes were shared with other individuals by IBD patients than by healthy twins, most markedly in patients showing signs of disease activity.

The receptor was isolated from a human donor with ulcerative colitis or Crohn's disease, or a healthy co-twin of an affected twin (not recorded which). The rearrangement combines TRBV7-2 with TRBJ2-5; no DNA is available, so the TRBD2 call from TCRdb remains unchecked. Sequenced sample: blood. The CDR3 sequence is CASSLGLAGAKTQYF.